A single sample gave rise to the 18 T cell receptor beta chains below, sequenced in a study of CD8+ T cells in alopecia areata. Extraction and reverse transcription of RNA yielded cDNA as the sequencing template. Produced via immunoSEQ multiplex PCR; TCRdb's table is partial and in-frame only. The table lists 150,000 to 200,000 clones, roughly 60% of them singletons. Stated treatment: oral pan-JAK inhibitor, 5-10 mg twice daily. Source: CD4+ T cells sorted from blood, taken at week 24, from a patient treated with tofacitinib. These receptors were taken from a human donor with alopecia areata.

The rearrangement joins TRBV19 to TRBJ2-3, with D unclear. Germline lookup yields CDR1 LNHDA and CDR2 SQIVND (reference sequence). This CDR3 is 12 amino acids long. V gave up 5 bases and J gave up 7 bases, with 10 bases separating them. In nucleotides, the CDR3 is TGTGCCAGTAGTGGTTCACAAAATACGCAGTATTTT. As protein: CASSGSQNTQYF.

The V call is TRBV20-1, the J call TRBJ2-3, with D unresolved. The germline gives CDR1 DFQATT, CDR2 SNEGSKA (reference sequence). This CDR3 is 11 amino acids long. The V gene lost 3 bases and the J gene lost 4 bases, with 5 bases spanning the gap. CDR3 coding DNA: TGCAGTGCTAGTCAGGCAGATACGCAGTATTTT. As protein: CSASQADTQYF.

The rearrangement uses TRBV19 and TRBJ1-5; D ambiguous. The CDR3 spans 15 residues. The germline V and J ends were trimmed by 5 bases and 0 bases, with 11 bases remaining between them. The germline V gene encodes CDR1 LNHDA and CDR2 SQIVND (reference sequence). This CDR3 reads CASSPTAGSNQPQHF. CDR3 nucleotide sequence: TGTGCCAGTAGTCCTACCGCCGGTAGCAATCAGCCCCAGCATTTT.

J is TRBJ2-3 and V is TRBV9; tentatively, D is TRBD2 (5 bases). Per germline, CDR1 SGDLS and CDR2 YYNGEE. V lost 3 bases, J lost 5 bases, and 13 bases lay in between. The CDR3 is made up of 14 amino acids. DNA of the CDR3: TGTGCCAGCAGCGCTTATCGCGGGCTAGATACGCAGTATTTT. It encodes CASSAYRGLDTQYF. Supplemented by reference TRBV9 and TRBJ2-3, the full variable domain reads DSGVTQTPKHLITATGQRVTLRCSPRSGDLSVYWYQQSLDQGLQFLIQYYNGEERAKGNILERFSAQQFPDLHSELNLSSLELGDSALYFCASSAYRGLDTQYFGPGTRLTVL.

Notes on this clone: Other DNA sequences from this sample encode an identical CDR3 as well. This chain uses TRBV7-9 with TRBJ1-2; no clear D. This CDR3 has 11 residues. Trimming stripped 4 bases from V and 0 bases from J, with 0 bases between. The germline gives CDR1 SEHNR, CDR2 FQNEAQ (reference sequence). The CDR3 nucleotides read TGTGCCAGCAGCTCTAACTATGGCTACACCTTC. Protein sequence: CASSSNYGYTF.

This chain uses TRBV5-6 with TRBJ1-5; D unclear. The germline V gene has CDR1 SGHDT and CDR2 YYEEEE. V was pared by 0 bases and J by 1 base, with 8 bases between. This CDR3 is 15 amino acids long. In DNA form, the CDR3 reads TGTGCCAGCAGCTTGGGTCAGGTGAGCAATCAGCCCCAGCATTTT. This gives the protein CASSLGQVSNQPQHF. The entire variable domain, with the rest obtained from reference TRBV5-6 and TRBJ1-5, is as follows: DAGVTQSPTHLIKTRGQQVTLRCSPKSGHDTVSWYQQALGQGPQFIFQYYEEEERQRGNFPDRFSGHQFPNYSSELNVNALLLGDSALYLCASSLGQVSNQPQHFGDGTRLSIL.

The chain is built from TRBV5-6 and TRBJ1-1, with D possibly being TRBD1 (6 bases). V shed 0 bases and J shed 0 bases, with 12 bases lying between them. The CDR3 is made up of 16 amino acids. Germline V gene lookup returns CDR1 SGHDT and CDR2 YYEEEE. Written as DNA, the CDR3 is TGTGCCAGCAGCTTGGTTACAGGGAACATGAACACTGAAGCTTTCTTT. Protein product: CASSLVTGNMNTEAFF. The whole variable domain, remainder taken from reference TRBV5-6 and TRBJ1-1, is DAGVTQSPTHLIKTRGQQVTLRCSPKSGHDTVSWYQQALGQGPQFIFQYYEEEERQRGNFPDRFSGHQFPNYSSELNVNALLLGDSALYLCASSLVTGNMNTEAFFGQGTRLTVV.

DNA for the CDR3: TGCGCCAGCAGCTTGGGCGCTATCTCAGGTAGGAGTGTCACTGAAGCTTTCTTT. Translating gives CASSLGAISGRSVTEAFF. The chain joins TRBV5-1 to TRBJ1-1; D unresolved. The V end lost 0 bases, the J end lost 4 bases, and 22 bases lay between the germline ends. CDR3 size: 18 residues. The germline CDR1 and CDR2 sequences are SGHRS and YFSETQ.

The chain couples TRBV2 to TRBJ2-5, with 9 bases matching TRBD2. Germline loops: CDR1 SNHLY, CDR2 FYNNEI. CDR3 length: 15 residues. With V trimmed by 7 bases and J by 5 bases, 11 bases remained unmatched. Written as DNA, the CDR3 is TGTGCCAGCAAGCAAGCGGGGGGATTTCAGGAGACCCAGTACTTC. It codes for CASKQAGGFQETQYF.

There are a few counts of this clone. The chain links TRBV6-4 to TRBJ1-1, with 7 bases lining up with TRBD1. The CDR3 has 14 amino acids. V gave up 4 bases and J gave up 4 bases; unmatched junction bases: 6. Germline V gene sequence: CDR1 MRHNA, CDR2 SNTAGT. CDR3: CASSAQGDSTEAFF. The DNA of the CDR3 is TGTGCCAGCAGTGCCCAGGGGGACAGCACTGAAGCTTTCTTT.

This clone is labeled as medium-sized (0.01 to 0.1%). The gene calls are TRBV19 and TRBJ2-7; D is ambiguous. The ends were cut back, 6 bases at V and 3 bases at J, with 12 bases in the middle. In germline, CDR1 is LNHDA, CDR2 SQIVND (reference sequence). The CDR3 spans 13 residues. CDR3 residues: CASRNKPGYEQYF. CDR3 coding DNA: TGTGCCAGTAGGAACAAGCCGGGCTACGAGCAGTACTTC.

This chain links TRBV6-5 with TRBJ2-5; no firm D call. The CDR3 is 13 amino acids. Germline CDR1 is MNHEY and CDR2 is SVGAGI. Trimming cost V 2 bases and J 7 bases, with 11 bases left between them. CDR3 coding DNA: TGTGCCAGCAGTTACGCAATTAAAGGGACCCAGTACTTC. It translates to CASSYAIKGTQYF.

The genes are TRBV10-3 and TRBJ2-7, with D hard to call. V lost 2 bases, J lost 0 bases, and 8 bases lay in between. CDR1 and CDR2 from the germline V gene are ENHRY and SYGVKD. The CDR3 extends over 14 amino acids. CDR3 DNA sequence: TGTGCCATCAGTGAGAGAAGAGTCTCCTACGAGCAGTACTTC. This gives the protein CAISERRVSYEQYF.

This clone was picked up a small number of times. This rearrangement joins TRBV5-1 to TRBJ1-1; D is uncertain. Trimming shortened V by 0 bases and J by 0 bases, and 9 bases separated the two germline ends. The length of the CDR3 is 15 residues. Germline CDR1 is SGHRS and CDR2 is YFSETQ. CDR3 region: CASSLGPGLNTEAFF. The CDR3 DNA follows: TGCGCCAGCAGCTTGGGACCTGGACTGAACACTGAAGCTTTCTTT.

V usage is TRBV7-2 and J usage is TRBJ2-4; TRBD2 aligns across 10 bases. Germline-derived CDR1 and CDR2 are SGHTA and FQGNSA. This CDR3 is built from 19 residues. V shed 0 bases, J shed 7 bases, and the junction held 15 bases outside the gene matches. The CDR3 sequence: CASSLAGGSGGPAGNIQYF. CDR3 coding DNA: TGTGCCAGCAGCTTAGCGGGTGGTAGCGGGGGGCCCGCCGGTAACATTCAGTACTTC. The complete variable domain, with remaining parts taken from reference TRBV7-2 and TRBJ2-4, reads GAGVSQSPSNKVTEKGKDVELRCDPISGHTALYWYRQSLGQGLEFLIYFQGNSAPDKSGLPSDRFSAERTGGSVSTLTIQRTQQEDSAVYLCASSLAGGSGGPAGNIQYFGAGTRLSVL.

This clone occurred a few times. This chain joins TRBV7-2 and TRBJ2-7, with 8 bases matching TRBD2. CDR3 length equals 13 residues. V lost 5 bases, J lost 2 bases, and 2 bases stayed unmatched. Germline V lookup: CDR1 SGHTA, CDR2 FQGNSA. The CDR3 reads CASSTGGPYEQYF. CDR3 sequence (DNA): TGTGCCAGCAGCACGGGGGGGCCCTACGAGCAGTACTTC.

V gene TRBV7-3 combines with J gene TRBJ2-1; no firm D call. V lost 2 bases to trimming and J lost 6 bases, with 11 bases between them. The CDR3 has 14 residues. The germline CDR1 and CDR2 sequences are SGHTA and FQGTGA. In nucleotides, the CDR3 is TGTGCCAGCAGCTTACTCTCAGTGAGCAATGAGCAGTTCTTC. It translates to CASSLLSVSNEQFF. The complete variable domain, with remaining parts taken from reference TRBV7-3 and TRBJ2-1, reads GAGVSQTPSNKVTEKGKYVELRCDPISGHTALYWYRQSLGQGPEFLIYFQGTGAADDSGLPNDRFFAVRPEGSVSTLKIQRTERGDSAVYLCASSLLSVSNEQFFGPGTRLTVL.

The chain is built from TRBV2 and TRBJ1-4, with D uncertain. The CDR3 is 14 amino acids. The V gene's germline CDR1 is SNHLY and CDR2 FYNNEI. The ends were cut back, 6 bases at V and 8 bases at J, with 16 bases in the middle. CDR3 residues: CASRTPGLAEKLFF. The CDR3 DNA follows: TGTGCCAGCAGGACACCGGGGTTAGCGGAAAAACTGTTTTTT.